The 31 T cell receptor beta chains presented below share a single source sample, sequenced in a study of blood T cell repertoires in COVID-19. The method was immunoSEQ multiplex PCR; TCRdb's version includes in-frame clones alone and lacks a portion of them. The sample consists of 300,000 to 400,000 clones, about 90% of them appearing once. The sequencing input was peripheral blood. The receptors originated from a woman aged 18-30 years who had recovered from COVID-19.

This chain links TRBV18 with TRBJ2-2; D perhaps matches TRBD2 (6 bases). There are 18 residues in the CDR3. The germline CDR1 and CDR2 sequences are KGHSH and LQKENI. Trimming removed 2 bases from V and 5 bases from J, with 21 bases in between. Here the CDR3 reads CASSPLASTQRGTGELFF. The CDR3 DNA reads as TGTGCCAGCTCACCATTGGCTAGCACTCAACGGGGGACCGGGGAGCTGTTTTTT.

The chain has TRBV4-1 and TRBJ2-5; 11 bases match TRBD2. Germline CDR1 and CDR2: MGHRA and YSYEKL. This CDR3 is built from 20 residues. Trimming took 2 bases from V and 5 from J; bases not matched to a gene: 19. The CDR3 DNA reads TGCGCCAGCAGCCAAAGAGGGACTAGCGGTCTTCAGGGGGCAGTTGAGACCCAGTACTTC. Translated, it gives CASSQRGTSGLQGAVETQYF.

The chain links TRBV5-1 to TRBJ2-6; D is perhaps TRBD1 (5 bases). There are 15 residues in the CDR3. Deletions cut 4 bases from V and 2 bases from J, with 10 bases between. Looked up from germline, CDR1 is SGHRS and CDR2 is YFSETQ. CDR3 sequence: CASSQATAGANVLTF. The CDR3 region has the DNA TGCGCCAGCAGCCAGGCGACAGCTGGGGCCAACGTCCTGACTTTC.

The rearrangement uses TRBV29-1 and TRBJ2-1; TRBD2 might be the D (7 bases). The CDR3 length is 14 residues. The V gene's germline CDR1 is SQVTM and CDR2 ANQGSEA. With 7 bases removed from V and 7 bases from J, the gap between germline ends came to 20 bases. CDR3 protein: CSAPLSGGRNEQFF. Written as DNA, the CDR3 is TGCAGCGCCCCCTTGTCGGGGGGCAGGAATGAGCAGTTCTTC.

The chain combines TRBV2 with TRBJ2-3; D perhaps matches TRBD1 (5 bases). Trimming pared 8 bases from V and 3 bases from J, leaving 15 bases between. CDR1 and CDR2 (germline): SNHLY, FYNNEI. There are 14 residues in the CDR3. CDR3 bases: TGTGCCAGCTGCTCTGGACAAGGAACAGATACGCAGTATTTT. Its translation is CASCSGQGTDTQYF.

This chain uses TRBV28 with TRBJ1-1, with a tentative D call TRBD1 (5 bases). V lost 6 bases to trimming and J lost 0 bases, with 8 bases between them. The germline V gene has CDR1 MDHEN and CDR2 SYDVKM. The CDR3 runs to 13 residues. CDR3 nucleotides: TGTGCCAGCAGGGAGGGGATGAACACTGAAGCTTTCTTT. The encoded protein is CASREGMNTEAFF.

The chain has TRBV6-2 or TRBV6-3 and TRBJ2-1; weak D call: TRBD2 (6 bases). This CDR3 has 15 amino acids. Trimming removed 4 bases at V and 4 bases at J, with 14 bases between. The V gene's germline CDR1 is MNHEY and CDR2 SVGEGT. The CDR3 protein is CASSWEGTGYNEQFF. DNA for the CDR3: TGTGCCAGCAGTTGGGAAGGGACTGGTTACAATGAGCAGTTCTTC.

This clone has just one count. The rearrangement joins TRBV5-6 to TRBJ1-2; D is unclear. V was pared by 2 bases and J by 8 bases, with 10 bases between. This CDR3 has 12 amino acids. In germline, CDR1 is SGHDT, CDR2 YYEEEE. The CDR3 sequence is CASSLSGRGYTF. The CDR3 DNA reads as TGTGCCAGCAGCTTATCAGGAAGGGGCTACACCTTC.

The rearrangement joins TRBV18 to TRBJ2-2; D is uncertain. V lost 6 bases and J lost 4, with 18 bases in between. The CDR3 spans 16 residues. Germline V gene data show CDR1 as KGHSH and CDR2 as LQKENI. Here the CDR3 reads CASSLLPRISTGELFF. In DNA, the CDR3 is TGTGCCAGCTCTCTGTTGCCCAGAATCAGCACCGGGGAGCTGTTTTTT. The full variable domain, completed using reference TRBV18 and TRBJ2-2, is NAGVMQNPRHLVRRRGQEARLRCSPMKGHSHVYWYRQLPEEGLKFMVYLQKENIIDESGMPKERFSAEFPKEGPSILRIQQVVRGDSAAYFCASSLLPRISTGELFFGEGSRLTVL.

The chain has TRBV25-1 and TRBJ1-1; no clear D gene. V lost 4 bases and J lost 5, with 11 bases in between. Germline V CDR1 and CDR2: MGHDK, SYGVNS. The CDR3 runs to 13 residues. The CDR3 sequence is CASSGPGMTEAFF. CDR3 sequence (DNA): TGTGCCAGCAGTGGTCCGGGTATGACTGAAGCTTTCTTT.

The chain combines TRBV9 with TRBJ1-1; 7 bases agree with TRBD1. The CDR3 runs to 17 residues. CDR1 and CDR2 (germline): SGDLS, YYNGEE. Trimming took 7 bases from V and 0 from J; bases not matched to a gene: 15. CDR3 amino acids: CASGDPRDSDLNTEAFF. The CDR3 DNA follows: TGTGCCAGCGGCGACCCCAGGGACAGCGATTTGAACACTGAAGCTTTCTTT.

The genes are TRBV7-2 and TRBJ2-2; TRBD2 agrees at 10 bases. Germline CDR1 SGHTA, CDR2 FQGNSA. The CDR3 extends over 19 amino acids. With 3 bases clipped from V and 3 bases from J, the junction kept 13 bases outside the gene matches. In DNA form, the CDR3 reads TGTGCCAGCAGCTTGGGTTTAGCGGGAGGAGGTTCTTACACCGGGGAGCTGTTTTTT. Its translation: CASSLGLAGGGSYTGELFF. The full variable domain, its missing parts supplied by reference TRBV7-2 and TRBJ2-2, is GAGVSQSPSNKVTEKGKDVELRCDPISGHTALYWYRQSLGQGLEFLIYFQGNSAPDKSGLPSDRFSAERTGGSVSTLTIQRTQQEDSAVYLCASSLGLAGGGSYTGELFFGEGSRLTVL.

The chain's CDR3 is CASSLMKGSSYEQYV. In nucleotides, the CDR3 is TGTGCCAGCAGCTTAATGAAAGGGAGCTCCTACGAGCAGTACGTC. J is TRBJ2-7 and V is TRBV5-8; D is possibly TRBD2 (5 bases). Germline assignment: CDR1 SGHTS and CDR2 YDEGEE. The CDR3 is 15 amino acids. V lost 2 bases and J 0 bases, leaving 12 bases between the germline ends.

This chain uses TRBV9 with TRBJ2-1, with 10 bases lining up with TRBD1. Germline V gene lookup returns CDR1 SGDLS and CDR2 YYNGEE. With 3 bases clipped from V and 9 bases from J, the junction kept 6 bases outside the gene matches. There are 14 residues in the CDR3. This chain's CDR3 is CASSGTGGTPEQFF. The CDR3 DNA follows: TGTGCCAGCAGCGGGACAGGGGGTACCCCTGAGCAGTTCTTC. The full variable domain, its missing parts supplied by reference TRBV9 and TRBJ2-1, is DSGVTQTPKHLITATGQRVTLRCSPRSGDLSVYWYQQSLDQGLQFLIQYYNGEERAKGNILERFSAQQFPDLHSELNLSSLELGDSALYFCASSGTGGTPEQFFGPGTRLTVL.

This rearrangement joins TRBV27 to TRBJ2-1, with TRBD2 identical over 7 bases. Germline lookup yields CDR1 MNHEY and CDR2 SMNVEV (reference sequence). Trimming removed 3 bases from V and 4 bases from J; junction bases left unmatched: 6. This CDR3 region has 15 residues. CDR3 in amino acids: CASSFASGGYNEQFF. The CDR3 nucleotides read TGTGCCAGCAGTTTCGCTAGCGGTGGGTACAATGAGCAGTTCTTC.

The chain has TRBV5-1 and TRBJ1-3; D ambiguous. CDR1 SGHRS and CDR2 YFSETQ come from the germline V gene. The CDR3 has 15 residues. V was shortened by 0 bases and J by 0 bases, with 7 bases between the two germline ends. Here the CDR3 reads CASSLDMSSGNTIYF. CDR3 sequence (DNA): TGCGCCAGCAGCTTGGATATGAGCTCTGGAAACACCATATATTTT.

CDR3 residues: CASSLVSRQPQHF. The CDR3 coding sequence is TGTGCCAGCAGCTTAGTCTCCCGTCAGCCCCAGCATTTT. V is TRBV7-2 and J is TRBJ1-5; D is unclear. V lost 1 base to trimming and J lost 6 bases, with 7 bases between them. Per germline, CDR1 SGHTA and CDR2 FQGNSA. CDR3 length: 13 residues.

To note about this clone: Compared with germline, one end of the junction differs, possibly owing to a read error. This chain joins TRBV5-1 and TRBJ2-1; 7 bases are a match to TRBD2. Germline assignment: CDR1 SGHRS and CDR2 YFSETQ. This CDR3 is 16 amino acids long. CDR3 residues: CASSSDAPRLASHQVF. In nucleotides, the CDR3 is TGCGCCAGCAGCTCGGATGCCCCTCGACTAGCTAGCCATCAGGTCTTC.

The chain is built from TRBV5-5 and TRBJ1-5; D is possibly TRBD1 (5 bases). Trimming removed 0 bases from V and 3 bases from J, with 22 bases in between. This CDR3 region has 19 residues. From germline, CDR1 is SGHKS and CDR2 YYEKEE (reference sequence). CDR3 DNA: TGTGCCAGCAGCTTGGATCGGGGGATTAAAAATTGGGACAATCAGCCCCAGCATTTT. Its translation is CASSLDRGIKNWDNQPQHF.

This clone was picked up one time. V and J are TRBV9 and TRBJ2-3; possibly TRBD1 for D (7 bases). The CDR3 consists of 15 residues. V was shortened by 2 bases and J by 6 bases, with 16 bases between the two germline ends. Germline V gene data show CDR1 as SGDLS and CDR2 as YYNGEE. The CDR3 DNA reads as TGTGCCAGCAGCGTGCGGGACAGTCCATGGGATACGCAGTATTTT. Translating it yields CASSVRDSPWDTQYF.

V and J are TRBV7-2 and TRBJ2-3; 13 bases are a match to TRBD2. The CDR3 is 17 residues long. Trimming at V came to 5 bases and at J to 7 bases, leaving 12 bases not matched to a gene. Germline-derived CDR1 and CDR2 are SGHTA and FQGNSA. Here the CDR3 reads CASSTSGRALNGNTQYF. The CDR3 bases are TGTGCCAGCAGCACTAGCGGGAGGGCCCTAAATGGGAATACGCAGTATTTT.

The chain combines TRBV4-1 with TRBJ2-1; D call uncertain. Germline-derived CDR1 and CDR2 are MGHRA and YSYEKL. The CDR3 runs to 13 residues. Deletions cut 1 base from V and 6 bases from J, with 7 bases between. The CDR3 region has the DNA TGCGCCAGCAGCCAAGTCGTTCCCAATGAGCAGTTCTTC. It yields the protein CASSQVVPNEQFF.

The J gene is TRBJ1-1, the V gene TRBV2; 7 bases match TRBD1. Germline V gene sequence: CDR1 SNHLY, CDR2 FYNNEI. V was pared by 5 bases and J by 6 bases, with 3 bases of the junction left unmatched. This CDR3 has 12 amino acids. This chain's CDR3 is CASSNRGPEAFF. The CDR3 coding sequence is TGTGCCAGCAGTAACAGGGGCCCTGAAGCTTTCTTT.

The chain couples TRBV6-4 to TRBJ2-7, with 8 bases fitting TRBD2. With 7 bases clipped from V and 5 bases from J, the junction kept 7 bases outside the gene matches. Germline V gene sequence: CDR1 MRHNA, CDR2 SNTAGT. This CDR3 region has 13 residues. The CDR3 is CASIRGGLDEQYV. The CDR3 DNA follows: TGTGCCAGCATCCGGGGGGGGCTCGACGAGCAGTACGTC.

This clone was observed once. V usage is TRBV5-4 and J usage is TRBJ2-7, with TRBD2 matching 7 bases. This CDR3 is built from 18 residues. Per germline, CDR1 SGHNT and CDR2 YYREEE (reference sequence). J was trimmed by 5 bases and V by 2 bases; bases with no gene match: 19. CDR3 bases: TGTGCCAGCAGCTTTGGGGGTAATATGGCGGCGGGAGTACACGAGCAGTACGTC. Amino acids: CASSFGGNMAAGVHEQYV.

V and J are TRBV5-1 and TRBJ2-2; 11 nucleotides line up with TRBD1. Germline CDR1 reads SGHRS; CDR2 reads YFSETQ. The CDR3 consists of 16 residues. The V and J ends lost 2 bases and 4 bases, in that order; junction bases with no gene match: 4. CDR3 amino acids: CASSFRTGGATGELFF. The DNA of the CDR3 is TGCGCCAGCAGCTTCAGGACAGGGGGCGCCACCGGGGAGCTGTTTTTT.

The V call is TRBV6-2 or TRBV6-3, the J call TRBJ2-1; possible D gene TRBD2, 5 bases. The CDR3 is made up of 14 amino acids. Germline lookup yields CDR1 MNHEY and CDR2 SVGEGT. Trimming took 2 bases from V and 4 from J, leaving 9 bases between them. The CDR3 sequence: CASSYQDSYNEQFF. The CDR3 DNA reads as TGTGCCAGCAGTTACCAGGACTCATACAATGAGCAGTTCTTC.

V is TRBV6-5 and J is TRBJ1-6, with D possibly being TRBD1 (5 bases). V lost 0 bases to trimming and J lost 5 bases, with 11 bases between them. The CDR3 contains 16 residues. Germline V gene lookup returns CDR1 MNHEY and CDR2 SVGAGI. The CDR3, as DNA: TGTGCCAGCAGTTACTCTCAGGGTCGCGATAATTCACCCCTCCACTTT. Translated: CASSYSQGRDNSPLHF.

The V call is TRBV25-1, the J call TRBJ1-2; 7 nucleotides agree with TRBD1. Germline CDR1 is MGHDK and CDR2 is SYGVNS. Trimming cost V 6 bases and J 4 bases; bases outside gene matches: 8. CDR3 size: 14 residues. Here the CDR3 DNA reads TGTGCCAGCAGCAAGGGGGCAGGGGGCTATGGCTACACCTTC. Protein product: CASSKGAGGYGYTF.

This clone has just one count. For the CDR3, the DNA is TGTGCCAGCAGTTACCAGGGGTACGATAGTTGGCAGTTCTTC. It is translated as CASSYQGYDSWQFF. The genes are TRBV6-5 and TRBJ2-1, with TRBD1 as a possible D gene (6 bases). V lost 2 bases and J 12 bases, leaving 17 bases between the germline ends. Per germline, CDR1 MNHEY and CDR2 SVGAGI. This CDR3 spans 14 amino acids.

CDR3 DNA sequence: TGTGCCAGTAGAACTCAGGGATTTGATGATTCACCCCTCCACTTT. It yields the protein CASRTQGFDDSPLHF. The chain has TRBV19 and TRBJ1-6; TRBD1 is a possible D gene (5 bases). The germline V and J ends were trimmed by 6 bases and 8 bases, with 17 bases remaining between them. The germline CDR1 and CDR2 sequences are LNHDA and SQIVND (reference sequence). The length of the CDR3 is 15 residues. Based on the CDR3 plus reference TRBV19 and TRBJ1-6, the full variable domain is DGGITQSPKYLFRKEGQNVTLSCEQNLNHDAMYWYRQDPGQGLRLIYYSQIVNDFQKGDIAEGYSVSREKKESFPLTVTSAQKNPTAFYLCASRTQGFDDSPLHFGNGTRLTVT.